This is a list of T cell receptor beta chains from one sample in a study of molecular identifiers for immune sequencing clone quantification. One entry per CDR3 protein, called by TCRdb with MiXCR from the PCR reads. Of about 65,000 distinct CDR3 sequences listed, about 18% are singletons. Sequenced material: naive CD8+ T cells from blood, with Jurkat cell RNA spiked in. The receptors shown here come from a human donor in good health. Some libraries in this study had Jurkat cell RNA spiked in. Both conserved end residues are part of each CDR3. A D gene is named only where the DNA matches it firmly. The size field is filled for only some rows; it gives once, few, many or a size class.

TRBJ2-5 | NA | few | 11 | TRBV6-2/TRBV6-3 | CATSDFTTRYF | TGTGCCACCAGTGACTTTACGACCCGGTACTTC
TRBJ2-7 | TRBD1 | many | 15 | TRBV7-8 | CASRLGQGRGYEQYF | TGTGCCAGCAGACTAGGACAGGGGAGGGGCTACGAGCAGTACTTC
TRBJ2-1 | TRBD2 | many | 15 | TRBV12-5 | CASGLTSASYNEQFF | TGTGCTAGTGGTTTGACTAGCGCAAGCTACAATGAGCAGTTCTTC
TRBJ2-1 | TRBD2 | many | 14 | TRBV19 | CATLLAGGHNEQFF | TGTGCCACCCTCCTAGCGGGAGGCCACAATGAGCAGTTCTTC
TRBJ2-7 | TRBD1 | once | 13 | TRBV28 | CASGTSGGDKQYF | TGTGCCAGCGGAACCTCAGGGGGCGACAAGCAGTACTTC
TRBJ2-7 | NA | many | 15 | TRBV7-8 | CASSLRGANVYEQYF | TGTGCCAGCAGCCTCAGGGGTGCGAATGTCTACGAGCAGTACTTC
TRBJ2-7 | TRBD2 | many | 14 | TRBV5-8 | CASRPLSGTDEQYF | TGTGCCAGCAGGCCCTTAAGCGGGACCGACGAGCAGTACTTC
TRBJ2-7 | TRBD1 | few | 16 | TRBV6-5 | CASSQPLTGGFYEQYF | TGTGCCAGCAGTCAACCTCTGACAGGGGGTTTCTACGAGCAGTACTTC
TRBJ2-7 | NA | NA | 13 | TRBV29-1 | CGVLSASSYEQYF | TGCGGCGTTCTCAGCGCAAGCTCCTACGAGCAGTACTTC
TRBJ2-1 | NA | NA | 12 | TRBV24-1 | CATSGPYNEQSF | TGTGCCACCAGTGGTCCCTACAATGAGCAGTCCTTC
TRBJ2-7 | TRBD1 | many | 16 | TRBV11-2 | CASSRITGTAHYEQYF | TGTGCCAGCAGCCGCATCACCGGGACAGCCCATTACGAGCAGTACTTC
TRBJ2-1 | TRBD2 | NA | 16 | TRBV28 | CASSFSLGLALFEQFF | TGTGCCAGCAGTTTTAGCCTCGGACTAGCTCTTTTTGAGCAGTTCTTC
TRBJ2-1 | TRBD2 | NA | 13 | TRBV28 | CASKLAANNEQFF | TGTGCCAGCAAACTAGCGGCGAACAATGAGCAGTTCTTC
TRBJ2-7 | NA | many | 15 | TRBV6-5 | CASSYSGDGTYEQYF | TGTGCCAGCAGTTACTCGGGGGACGGGACCTACGAGCAGTACTTC
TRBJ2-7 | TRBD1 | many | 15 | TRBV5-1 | CASSLRQGQSYEQYF | TGCGCCAGCAGCTTGAGACAGGGCCAATCCTACGAGCAGTACTTC
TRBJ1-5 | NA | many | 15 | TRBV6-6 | CASSLSVRRDQPQHF | TGTGCCAGCAGTTTATCGGTTCGACGGGATCAGCCCCAGCATTTT
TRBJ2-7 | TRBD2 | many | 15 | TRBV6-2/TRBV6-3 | CASSYVGSGRAEQYF | TGTGCCAGCAGTTACGTTGGTAGCGGGAGAGCCGAGCAGTACTTC